This is a list of T cell receptor beta chains from one sample in a study of cytomegalovirus exposure and HLA in healthy donors. Sequencing used immunoSEQ multiplex PCR; TCRdb keeps in-frame clones, though not all of them. The sample has about 160,000 clones; approximately 84% are singletons. Material for sequencing was PBMCs. The receptor source for this set is a man younger than 35 in good health and CMV-seropositive. The CDR3 runs from the conserved cysteine through the conserved F or W. The order of the fields is V gene, J gene, D gene, clone size, CDR3 protein, CDR3 DNA. D genes are given only for firm matches. Only part of the rows carry a size: once, few, many, or a class if the clone is expanded.

TRBV6-5	TRBJ1-5	.	.	CASGSGINQPQHF	TGTGCCAGCGGCAGCGGGATCAATCAGCCCCAGCATTTT
TRBV5-6	TRBJ2-5	TRBD2	.	CASSLHSGGRETQYF	TGTGCCAGCAGCTTGCACAGCGGGGGGAGGGAGACCCAGTACTTC
TRBV29-1	TRBJ1-2	TRBD1	.	CSVGTGTGEYGYTF	TGCAGCGTTGGGACTGGGACAGGGGAATATGGCTACACCTTC
TRBV4-1	TRBJ1-1	TRBD1	.	CASSQPVRGQAFF	TGCGCCAGCAGCCAACCCGTGAGGGGGCAAGCTTTCTTT
TRBV6-5	TRBJ1-1	TRBD1	.	CASSYRGQNTEAFF	TGTGCCAGCAGTTACAGGGGGCAGAACACTGAAGCTTTCTTT
TRBV29-1	TRBJ1-2	TRBD1	.	CSVLSRTGLYGYTF	TGCAGCGTTTTATCCCGGACAGGGCTTTATGGCTACACCTTC
TRBV7-3	TRBJ2-2	.	.	CASSRSGYSGELFF	TGTGCCAGCAGTCGATCAGGGTATTCCGGGGAGCTGTTTTTT
TRBV6-1	TRBJ1-4	.	once	CASSGWDRGNEKLFF	TGTGCCAGCAGTGGGTGGGATAGGGGTAATGAAAAACTGTTTTTT
TRBV7-9	TRBJ2-5	.	.	CASSLSGKETQYF	TGTGCCAGCAGCTTGTCAGGGAAAGAGACCCAGTACTTC
TRBV7-3	TRBJ2-3	TRBD2	.	CASSLTNHQLAGGTDTQYF	TGTGCCAGCAGCTTAACCAACCACCAACTAGCGGGGGGCACAGATACGCAGTATTTT
TRBV6-5	TRBJ2-7	TRBD1	medium-sized	CASSYGTGIYEQYF	TGTGCCAGCAGTTACGGGACAGGGATCTACGAGCAGTACTTC
TRBV2	TRBJ2-1	TRBD2	few	CASTGLAVLNEQFF	TGTGCCAGCACGGGGCTAGCGGTGCTGAATGAGCAGTTCTTC
TRBV19	TRBJ1-2	TRBD1	.	CATRTGGYGYTF	TGTGCCACCAGGACAGGAGGATATGGCTACACCTTC
TRBV7-6	TRBJ2-5	TRBD2	.	CASSLTGLAQETQYF	TGTGCCAGCAGCCTCACGGGACTAGCACAAGAGACCCAGTACTTC